A single sample gave rise to the 13 T cell receptor beta chains below, sequenced in a study of cytomegalovirus exposure and HLA in healthy donors. The PCR made use of 60 Vbeta and 13 Jbeta primers. Using immunoSEQ multiplex PCR, the repertoire was profiled, and TCRdb retains in-frame clones only, with some absent. Seen here are about 280,000 clones, roughly 90% observed once, and the top ten hold 2% to 3%. Source material: PBMCs. Receptors were obtained from a woman aged 18-29 years in good health and CMV-seronegative.

V is TRBV7-9 and J is TRBJ1-4; unclear D gene. V lost 4 bases to trimming and J lost 1 base, with 13 bases between them. Germline lookup yields CDR1 SEHNR and CDR2 FQNEAQ (reference sequence). CDR3 size: 16 residues. This CDR3 reads CASSSGPGLTNEKLFF. In DNA, the CDR3 is TGTGCCAGCAGCTCAGGTCCTGGACTAACTAATGAAAAACTGTTTTTT.

The V gene is TRBV4-1, the J gene TRBJ2-5, with TRBD1 as a possible D gene (5 bases). Germline-derived CDR1 and CDR2 are MGHRA and YSYEKL. This CDR3 spans 13 amino acids. The V gene lost 2 bases and the J gene lost 5 bases, with 9 bases spanning the gap. For the CDR3, the DNA is TGCGCCAGCAGCCAACAGGGTACGGAGACCCAGTACTTC. Protein product: CASSQQGTETQYF.

This clone has just one count. The chain has TRBV5-1 and TRBJ1-4; D is perhaps TRBD1 (6 bases). The CDR3 spans 19 residues. Germline CDR1 is SGHRS and CDR2 is YFSETQ. With 0 bases removed from V and 0 bases from J, the gap between germline ends came to 18 bases. The DNA of the CDR3 is TGCGCCAGCAGCTTGGAGGCAGGGGACCCACCCTCAACTAATGAAAAACTGTTTTTT. It yields the protein CASSLEAGDPPSTNEKLFF.

The J gene is TRBJ1-3, the V gene TRBV9, with a possible D match to TRBD1 (6 bases). Germline V gives CDR1 SGDLS, CDR2 YYNGEE. Trimming removed 0 bases at V and 5 bases at J, with 24 bases between. The CDR3 has 19 amino acids. The CDR3 is CASSVGPSLRDTDRNTIYF. DNA of the CDR3: TGTGCCAGCAGCGTAGGTCCGAGTTTAAGGGACACGGATAGAAACACCATATATTTT.

The rearrangement uses TRBV6-5 and TRBJ1-5; 11 bases are a match to TRBD1. The CDR3 has 13 residues. Trimming cost V 6 bases and J 11 bases; bases outside gene matches: 6. Germline assignment: CDR1 MNHEY and CDR2 SVGAGI. The CDR3 here is CASSYRTGGAQHF. The CDR3 DNA reads TGTGCCAGCAGCTATAGGACAGGGGGCGCCCAGCATTTT.

V and J are TRBV2 and TRBJ1-4; 7 nucleotides agree with TRBD1. This CDR3 has 14 residues. Trimming cost V 6 bases and J 3 bases; bases outside gene matches: 4. Germline V gene data show CDR1 as SNHLY and CDR2 as FYNNEI. DNA for the CDR3: TGTGCCAGCAGCCAGGGGGAAGCTAATGAAAAACTGTTTTTT. As protein: CASSQGEANEKLFF.

Only one count was recorded for this clone. This chain uses TRBV9 with TRBJ2-1; TRBD1 matches at 9 bases. The CDR3 spans 15 residues. The germline V gene encodes CDR1 SGDLS and CDR2 YYNGEE. J was trimmed by 5 bases and V by 3 bases; bases with no gene match: 6. CDR3 loop: CASSADRGFNNEQFF. In DNA form, the CDR3 reads TGTGCCAGCAGCGCCGACAGGGGGTTCAACAATGAGCAGTTCTTC.

This clone has more than one count but fewer than ten. The rearrangement uses TRBV7-9 and TRBJ2-5, with TRBD1 matching over 8 bases. The CDR3 totals 16 residues. V lost 4 bases, J lost 1 base, and 8 bases stayed unmatched. Germline lookup yields CDR1 SEHNR and CDR2 FQNEAQ (reference sequence). The CDR3 here is CASSYRQGNLQETQYF. CDR3 DNA sequence: TGTGCCAGCAGCTACCGACAGGGGAACCTCCAAGAGACCCAGTACTTC.

The chain links TRBV2 to TRBJ1-4; TRBD1 might be the D (6 bases). Per germline, CDR1 SNHLY and CDR2 FYNNEI. This CDR3 spans 16 amino acids. Trimming took off 6 bases at V and 3 bases at J, with 17 bases between the two ends. Here the CDR3 DNA reads TGTGCCAGCAGGACCCGAGGGGGAAGGGCTAATGAAAAACTGTTTTTT. This encodes CASRTRGGRANEKLFF.

This clone was found a few times. This chain connects TRBV7-8 to TRBJ2-3; 8 bases are a match to TRBD2. Germline loops: CDR1 SGHVS, CDR2 FQNEAQ. The length of the CDR3 is 16 residues. V lost 4 bases to trimming and J lost 0 bases; unmatched junction nucleotides: 6. The CDR3 sequence is CASSSDLAGSTDTQYF. As DNA, the CDR3 is TGTGCCAGCAGCTCAGATCTAGCGGGTAGCACAGATACGCAGTATTTT.

This chain links TRBV5-4 with TRBJ2-3; 7 bases match TRBD2. The CDR3 loop spans 16 amino acids. J lost 2 bases, V lost 4 bases, and 10 bases had no gene match. Germline V gene lookup returns CDR1 SGHNT and CDR2 YYREEE (reference sequence). This CDR3 reads CASSPEGRAVTDTQYF. The CDR3 DNA follows: TGTGCCAGCAGCCCCGAGGGGAGGGCTGTCACAGATACGCAGTATTTT.

The chain recombines TRBV5-1 with TRBJ2-4, with D maybe TRBD1 (7 bases). The CDR3 is made up of 15 amino acids. CDR1 is SGHRS, CDR2 YFSETQ, per germline. V shed 1 base and J shed 8 bases, with 16 bases lying between them. CDR3 DNA sequence: TGCGCCAGCAGCTTGTGGGCAGGGGGGAAGGACATTCAGTACTTC. Translating gives CASSLWAGGKDIQYF.

The chain uses TRBV6-5 and TRBJ2-7, with TRBD1 as a possible D gene (6 bases). CDR1 is MNHEY and CDR2 is SVGAGI in the germline V gene. V was pared by 5 bases and J by 5 bases, with 13 bases between. The CDR3 is 13 residues long. The CDR3 protein is CASSGTGWHEQYF. The CDR3 bases are TGTGCCAGCAGTGGAACAGGGTGGCACGAGCAGTACTTC.